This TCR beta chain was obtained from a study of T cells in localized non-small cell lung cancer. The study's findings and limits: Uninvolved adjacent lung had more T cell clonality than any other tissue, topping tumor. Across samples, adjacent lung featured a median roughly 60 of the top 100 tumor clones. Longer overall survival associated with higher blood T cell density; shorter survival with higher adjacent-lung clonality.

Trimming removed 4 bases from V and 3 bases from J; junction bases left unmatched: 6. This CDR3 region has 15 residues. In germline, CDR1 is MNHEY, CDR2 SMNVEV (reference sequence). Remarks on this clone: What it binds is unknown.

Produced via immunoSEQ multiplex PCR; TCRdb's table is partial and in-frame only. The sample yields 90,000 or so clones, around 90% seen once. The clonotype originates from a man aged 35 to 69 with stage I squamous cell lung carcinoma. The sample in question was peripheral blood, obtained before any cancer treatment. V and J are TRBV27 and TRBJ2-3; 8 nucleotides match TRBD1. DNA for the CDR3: TGTGCCAGCAGTTCCCGACAGGGGATGACAGATACGCAGTATTTT. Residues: CASSSRQGMTDTQYF.